Shown below are 23 T cell receptor beta chains from a single sample sequenced in a study of blood T cell repertoires in COVID-19. Profiling relied on immunoSEQ multiplex PCR, and the TCRdb table lists in-frame clones only, not all of them. This table has 110,000 to 150,000 clones, roughly 90% appearing once. Input material: PBMCs or T cells enriched from blood (not recorded which). These receptors came from a man in his fifties who had recovered from COVID-19.

This clone was picked up one time. V is TRBV7-2 and J is TRBJ2-5; a possible D gene is TRBD1 (6 bases). Germline V CDR1 and CDR2: SGHTA, FQGNSA. The V end was cut by 1 base, the J end by 4 bases, with 13 bases between. CDR3 length: 15 residues. The CDR3 DNA follows: TGTGCCAGCAGCTTAGACAGGGACCCAAGAGAGACCCAGTACTTC. This sequence encodes CASSLDRDPRETQYF.

The V gene is TRBV7-9, the J gene TRBJ1-1; D ambiguous. Germline V gene data show CDR1 as SEHNR and CDR2 as FQNEAQ (reference sequence). Trimming cost V 5 bases and J 4 bases, with 11 bases left between them. There are 13 residues in the CDR3. In DNA, the CDR3 is TGTGCCAGCAGCGTCGGTCGGGGCACTGAAGCTTTCTTT. This gives the protein CASSVGRGTEAFF.

V usage is TRBV19 and J usage is TRBJ2-3; D is undetermined. Germline V CDR1 and CDR2: LNHDA, SQIVND (reference sequence). This CDR3 has 13 amino acids. Between the trimmed V and J ends, which lost 0 bases and 2 bases, there was a span of 3 bases. CDR3 nucleotides: TGTGCCAGTAGTATAGATTACACAGATACGCAGTATTTT. Translating gives CASSIDYTDTQYF. Filled out from reference TRBV19 and TRBJ2-3, the complete variable domain reads DGGITQSPKYLFRKEGQNVTLSCEQNLNHDAMYWYRQDPGQGLRLIYYSQIVNDFQKGDIAEGYSVSREKKESFPLTVTSAQKNPTAFYLCASSIDYTDTQYFGPGTRLTVL.

V is TRBV19 and J is TRBJ1-2; 8 positions agree with TRBD1. CDR3 length: 16 residues. With V trimmed by 5 bases and J by 4 bases, 12 bases remained unmatched. Germline V gene sequence: CDR1 LNHDA, CDR2 SQIVND (reference sequence). The CDR3 here is CASSRYGTGFPYGYTF. The CDR3 DNA sequence: TGTGCCAGTAGTCGATACGGGACAGGATTCCCCTATGGCTACACCTTC.

J is TRBJ1-6 and V is TRBV7-9; weak D call: TRBD1 (5 bases). Per the germline V gene, CDR1 is SEHNR and CDR2 is FQNEAQ (reference sequence). Trimming left V 5 bases short and J 8 bases short, with 10 bases between. CDR3 length: 13 residues. CDR3 sequence: CASSARGDSPLHF. CDR3 bases: TGTGCCAGCAGCGCCCGGGGGGATTCACCCCTCCACTTT.

The chain employs TRBV6-5 and TRBJ2-7; D not certain. The CDR3 is made up of 13 amino acids. V lost 1 base and J 3 bases, leaving 7 bases between the germline ends. Germline V gene lookup returns CDR1 MNHEY and CDR2 SVGAGI. The CDR3: CASSYLQNYEQYF. CDR3 bases: TGTGCCAGCAGTTACTTACAGAACTACGAGCAGTACTTC.

The genes are TRBV2 and TRBJ2-1; maybe TRBD2 (6 bases). Germline CDR1 SNHLY, CDR2 FYNNEI. Trimming pared 7 bases from V and 10 bases from J, leaving 23 bases between. CDR3 size: 15 residues. The CDR3 loop reads CASIRSGSYDGEQFF. The CDR3 DNA reads as TGTGCCAGCATTCGGAGCGGGTCGTACGATGGAGAGCAGTTCTTC.

The chain is built from TRBV18 and TRBJ1-1; D is unresolved. In germline, CDR1 is KGHSH, CDR2 LQKENI. Trimming removed 2 bases at V and 1 base at J, with 8 bases between. The CDR3 has 14 amino acids. This chain's CDR3 is CASSPWEQNTEAFF. CDR3 nucleotide sequence: TGTGCCAGCTCACCATGGGAGCAGAACACTGAAGCTTTCTTT.

This clone is a singleton in its sample. The chain employs TRBV28 and TRBJ2-3, with 9 bases lining up with TRBD1. From germline, CDR1 is MDHEN and CDR2 SYDVKM. J lost 6 bases, V lost 7 bases, and 5 bases had no gene match. The CDR3 totals 13 residues. The CDR3 sequence is CASTLTGGDTQYF. The DNA of the CDR3 is TGTGCCAGCACTCTGACAGGGGGTGATACGCAGTATTTT. The whole variable domain, filled in from reference TRBV28 and TRBJ2-3, reads DVKVTQSSRYLVKRTGEKVFLECVQDMDHENMFWYRQDPGLGLRLIYFSYDVKMKEKGDIPEGYSVSREKKERFSLILESASTNQTSMYLCASTLTGGDTQYFGPGTRLTVL.

The chain employs TRBV10-3 and TRBJ2-3, with 10 bases identical to TRBD2. This CDR3 region has 18 residues. Trimming removed 0 bases from V and 6 bases from J; junction bases left unmatched: 12. From germline, CDR1 is ENHRY and CDR2 SYGVKD. The CDR3 DNA reads as TGTGCCATCAGTGAGTCAAAAGTTAGCGGGGGGCCTAGGGATACGCAGTATTTT. It codes for CAISESKVSGGPRDTQYF.

This chain links TRBV3-1 (or the pseudogene TRBV3-2) with TRBJ1-2; 8 bases line up with TRBD1. CDR3 length: 14 amino acids. Germline lookup yields CDR1 LGHDT and CDR2 YNNKEL (reference sequence). J was trimmed by 2 bases and V by 7 bases; bases with no gene match: 6. In nucleotides, the CDR3 is TGTGCCAGCAACCAGGGGGCCTCCAACTATGGCTACACCTTC. Translating it yields CASNQGASNYGYTF.

The chain links TRBV7-9 to TRBJ1-1; 7 bases agree with TRBD1. Germline V CDR1 and CDR2: SEHNR, FQNEAQ (reference sequence). The CDR3 is 14 amino acids. The trim removed 6 bases at V and 4 bases at J, leaving 8 bases unmatched. Here the CDR3 reads CASRISTGRTEAFF. The CDR3 DNA is TGTGCCAGCAGGATTTCGACAGGGCGCACTGAAGCTTTCTTT.

The chain has TRBV18 and TRBJ1-1, with TRBD1 matching over 7 bases. This CDR3 has 15 residues. Germline values: CDR1 KGHSH, CDR2 LQKENI. J lost 4 bases, V lost 5 bases, and 10 bases had no gene match. The CDR3 region is CASSANYRGGTEAFF. The CDR3 DNA sequence: TGTGCCAGCTCAGCGAACTACAGGGGAGGCACTGAAGCTTTCTTT.

The chain couples TRBV19 to TRBJ1-5; D may be TRBD1 (6 bases). CDR3 size: 13 residues. Germline V gene lookup returns CDR1 LNHDA and CDR2 SQIVND (reference sequence). V gave up 3 bases and J gave up 7 bases, with 10 bases separating them. In DNA, the CDR3 is TGTGCCAGTAGTATGGGACAAGGGCAGCCCCAGCATTTT. Its protein product is CASSMGQGQPQHF.

The V and J genes are TRBV2 and TRBJ2-2, with D unclear. The CDR3 has 14 residues. V lost 5 bases, J lost 0 bases, and 7 bases lay in between. Germline CDR1 reads SNHLY; CDR2 reads FYNNEI. This CDR3 is CASSWASNTGELFF. CDR3 nucleotides: TGTGCCAGCAGTTGGGCATCGAACACCGGGGAGCTGTTTTTT.

This rearrangement joins TRBV19 to TRBJ1-2, with 7 bases fitting TRBD1. The CDR3 totals 17 residues. With V trimmed by 2 bases and J by 4 bases, 13 bases remained unmatched. Germline CDR1 is LNHDA and CDR2 is SQIVND (reference sequence). The CDR3 reads CASSIQRQGFPSYGYTF. The CDR3 nucleotides are TGTGCCAGTAGTATACAGAGACAGGGCTTCCCTTCCTATGGCTACACCTTC.

This clone was counted a few times. This chain connects TRBV2 to TRBJ1-5; a possible D gene is TRBD1 (5 bases). Germline V gives CDR1 SNHLY, CDR2 FYNNEI. The CDR3 covers 13 residues. The V end was cut by 5 bases, the J end by 7 bases, with 12 bases between. The CDR3 DNA is TGTGCCAGCAGTCCCGCAGGGCGGCAGCCCCAGCATTTT. Encoded protein: CASSPAGRQPQHF.

V usage is TRBV28 and J usage is TRBJ1-1; D possibly corresponds to TRBD1 (6 bases). Germline V gene lookup returns CDR1 MDHEN and CDR2 SYDVKM. V was shortened by 3 bases and J by 3 bases, with 17 bases between the two germline ends. The CDR3 length is 16 residues. As DNA, the CDR3 is TGTGCCAGCAGTTTTTTCACAGGGTATAGGGACACTGAAGCTTTCTTT. Its protein product is CASSFFTGYRDTEAFF.

This clone was seen just once. The chain couples TRBV3-1 (or the pseudogene TRBV3-2) to TRBJ2-2; the D gene is possibly TRBD2 (7 bases). V was shortened by 6 bases and J by 3 bases, with 14 bases between the two germline ends. Germline V CDR1 and CDR2: LGHDT, YNNKEL (reference sequence). CDR3 length: 15 amino acids. In nucleotides, the CDR3 is TGTGCCAGCAGACACGGGGGGCGAGACACCGGGGAGCTGTTTTTT. It is translated as CASRHGGRDTGELFF.

The chain has TRBV18 and TRBJ1-1; no clear D. The CDR3 is 13 residues long. With 1 base removed from V and 5 bases from J, the gap between germline ends came to 8 bases. Germline V gene data show CDR1 as KGHSH and CDR2 as LQKENI. DNA for the CDR3: TGTGCCAGCTCACCACGAAGTCGGACTGAAGCTTTCTTT. This translates into CASSPRSRTEAFF.

This chain links TRBV13 with TRBJ2-7, with D unresolved. The V gene lost 5 bases and the J gene lost 0 bases, with 11 bases spanning the gap. The CDR3 covers 14 residues. CDR1 PRHDT and CDR2 FYEKMQ come from the germline V gene (reference sequence). The CDR3 DNA reads as TGTGCCAGCAGCCAAACTTTCCGCTCCTACGAGCAGTACTTC. This gives the protein CASSQTFRSYEQYF.

The CDR3 DNA is TGTGCCAGCAGCGTAGCCCCTCTAGCGGGAGTCGTTGAGCAGTTCTTC. As protein: CASSVAPLAGVVEQFF. V and J are TRBV9 and TRBJ2-1; TRBD2 aligns across 10 bases. The CDR3 has 16 amino acids. Unmatched junction bases numbered 9, after V lost 0 bases and J lost 9 bases. Germline lookup yields CDR1 SGDLS and CDR2 YYNGEE.

A remark on this clone: This sample includes further DNA sequences coding for the same CDR3. The chain joins TRBV27 to TRBJ1-2, with 8 bases fitting TRBD1. The V gene end was trimmed by 2 bases and the J gene end by 2 bases; junction bases not matched to a gene: 1. CDR1 MNHEY and CDR2 SMNVEV come from the germline V gene (reference sequence). This CDR3 spans 14 amino acids. DNA for the CDR3: TGTGCCAGCAGTTTACGACAGGGGAACTATGGCTACACCTTC. This translates into CASSLRQGNYGYTF.